This T cell receptor beta chain originates from a study of blood T cell repertoires in COVID-19. In the study overall: PBMCs, B-cell-depleted T cells, or T cells were the source of the cDNA or gDNA that made up the material.

The CDR3 sequence is 16 residues long. Under the authors' procedure: Researchers report that nucleated cell counts were estimated from reference gene primer amplification. Repertoires were generated with immunoSEQ multiplex PCR, while TCRdb's copy carries only in-frame clones and drops some. That table is the source of V, J and clone size, and D and trimming were worked out from the DNA. Seen here are about 260,000 clones, 82% observed once, and the top ten hold 1.9%. This receptor was obtained from a woman of 80 years or more with acute or convalescent COVID-19. Sample: peripheral blood. V gene TRBV21-1 combines with J gene TRBJ1-1; TRBD1, the table's D call, lacks a check against the DNA. TRBV21-1 is noted as a pseudogene. The CDR3 DNA follows: TGTGCCAGCAGCGTCAGGGGGGACAGGCTGGGGACTGAAGCTTTCTTT. It encodes CASSVRGDRLGTEAFF.